A single sample gave rise to the 2 T cell receptor beta chains below, sequenced in a study of blood T cell repertoires in COVID-19. Profiling relied on immunoSEQ multiplex PCR, and the TCRdb table lists in-frame clones only, not all of them. The sample lists about 170,000 clones; around 83% were seen once. The sample consisted of peripheral blood. These receptors all come from a woman aged 70-85 years who had recovered from COVID-19.

This clone occurred a few times. The chain uses TRBV5-1 and TRBJ1-1, with 8 bases matching TRBD1. The CDR3 runs to 15 residues. Germline V CDR1 and CDR2: SGHRS, YFSETQ. The V and J ends lost 0 bases and 4 bases, in that order; junction bases with no gene match: 5. CDR3 residues: CASSLAGTGGTEAFF. CDR3 nucleotide sequence: TGCGCCAGCAGCTTGGCGGGAACAGGGGGCACTGAAGCTTTCTTT.

This clone showed up just a few times. The gene calls are TRBV5-4 and TRBJ1-2, with 7 bases identical to TRBD1. The V segment lost 4 bases and the J segment 8 bases; nucleotides outside the gene matches: 14. This CDR3 has 15 residues. Germline V CDR1 and CDR2: SGHNT, YYREEE (reference sequence). The CDR3 nucleotides are TGTGCCAGCAGCCCCTCGGACAGGAACCCGGGAGGCTACACCTTC. Amino acids: CASSPSDRNPGGYTF.